The 24 T cell receptor beta chains below come from one sample, sequenced in a study of blood T cells in healthy people across ages (dated by TCRdb to between 2014 and 2017). Preparation of the library involved 5' RACE. Sequenced on an Illumina HiSeq 2500. A second PCR of roughly 6 to 12 cycles was performed with a sample-barcoded 5' primer and a J-beta primer mix. The public reads were run again by TCRdb, first through fastp at Q25 and then through MiXCR, and only productive beta chains were kept. Rows matching on CDR3 protein sequence are summarized as one entry with the most common DNA and genes. The sample includes about 560,000 distinct CDR3 sequences, with over 25% observed a single time. Approximately 3.3% of the sample is taken by the ten largest. These data were likewise used in another study, on T cells of mothers and their children.

Material: blood. The receptors shown here come from a boy between 2 and 10 years old in good health.

The V call is TRBV3-1, the J call TRBJ2-3; perhaps D is TRBD1 or TRBD2 (5 bases each). CDR3 length: 17 residues. V was cut by 0 bases and J by 6 bases, with 19 bases left in between. From germline, CDR1 is LGHDT and CDR2 YNNKEL (reference sequence). The CDR3 is CASSQEGLASARDTQYF. The CDR3 DNA reads as TGTGCCAGCAGCCAAGAGGGGCTAGCAAGCGCACGGGATACGCAGTATTTT.

The CDR3 loop is CASSQGRYLDRTTDTQYF. Here the CDR3 DNA reads TGTGCCAGCAGCCAAGGCCGTTACCTGGACAGGACCACAGATACGCAGTATTTT. The V call is TRBV14, the J call TRBJ2-3, with TRBD1 matching over 7 bases. CDR3 size: 18 residues. The junction had 12 bases not matched to a gene; V was cut back by 1 base and J by 2 bases. CDR1 is SGHDN and CDR2 is FVKESK in the germline V gene.

The chain is built from TRBV5-1 and TRBJ2-5; a weak D match, TRBD1 (6 bases). This CDR3 has 18 residues. V was shortened by 2 bases and J by 4 bases, with 24 bases between the two germline ends. Germline V lookup: CDR1 SGHRS, CDR2 YFSETQ. In DNA form, the CDR3 reads TGCGCCAGCAGCTTTCATCCCGGGACAAGTGTAAGGGGAGAGACCCAGTACTTC. Its translation is CASSFHPGTSVRGETQYF.

This rearrangement joins TRBV10-3 to TRBJ2-6; no reliable D call. Trimming removed 11 bases from V and 0 bases from J, with 5 bases in between. Germline V gene lookup returns CDR1 ENHRY and CDR2 SYGVKD. The CDR3 has 12 residues. The CDR3 DNA reads as TGTGCCTTCCACTCTGGGGCCAACGTCCTGACTTTC. The encoded protein is CAFHSGANVLTF.

A few counts support this clonotype. The V call is TRBV12-3 or TRBV12-4, the J call TRBJ2-5; D gene ambiguous. The CDR3 totals 12 residues. V was shortened by 3 bases and J by 6 bases, with 8 bases between the two germline ends. CDR3 nucleotides: TGTGCCAGCAGTTTGTTGGGCAAGACCCAGTACTTC. This gives the protein CASSLLGKTQYF.

This clonotype was observed a handful of times. The chain couples TRBV5-1 to TRBJ2-1, with D maybe TRBD1 (6 bases). The DNA matches TRBJ2-5 better at its end, which makes the J call doubtful. This CDR3 contains 15 residues. From germline, CDR1 is SGHRS and CDR2 YFSETQ. This CDR3 is CASSLGPRGGETQYF. The CDR3 nucleotides are TGCGCCAGCAGCTTAGGTCCCCGAGGGGGAGAGACCCAGTACTTC.

The rearrangement joins TRBV14 to TRBJ2-3, with a weak D call TRBD1 (5 bases). Germline V lookup: CDR1 SGHDN, CDR2 FVKESK. V dropped 1 base and J dropped 1 base, with 9 bases sitting between them. The CDR3 covers 15 residues. The CDR3 region is CASSQGGVGTDTQYF. DNA for the CDR3: TGTGCCAGCAGCCAAGGGGGCGTTGGCACAGATACGCAGTATTTT.

The chain carries TRBV29-1 and TRBJ2-3; D remains ambiguous. Looked up from germline, CDR1 is SQVTM and CDR2 is ANQGSEA. CDR3 length equals 13 residues. Trimming took 3 bases from V and 2 from J, leaving 9 bases between them. The CDR3 is CSVDGELTDTQYF. CDR3 DNA sequence: TGCAGCGTTGATGGGGAACTCACAGATACGCAGTATTTT.

Only a few counts were recorded for this clonotype. The V gene is TRBV6-2 or TRBV6-3, the J gene TRBJ2-3; D may match TRBD1 or TRBD2 (5 bases each). Germline loops: CDR1 MNHEY, CDR2 SVGEGT. Trimming pared 6 bases from V and 3 bases from J, leaving 13 bases between. The CDR3 length is 14 residues. CDR3 sequence (DNA): TGTGCCAGCAGGAGTCGGGACGGGACAGATACGCAGTATTTT. This codes for CASRSRDGTDTQYF.

The genes are TRBV13 and TRBJ2-5; D possibly corresponds to TRBD2 (5 bases). The germline gives CDR1 PRHDT, CDR2 FYEKMQ (reference sequence). Trimming pared 4 bases from V and 6 bases from J, leaving 12 bases between. The CDR3 spans 13 residues. CDR3 coding DNA: TGTGCCAGCAGCTCCCCCCCGGGAAAGACCCAGTACTTC. Translation gives CASSSPPGKTQYF.

This clonotype has at least ten counts. The chain carries TRBV6-7 and TRBJ2-3; TRBD1 matches at 10 bases. TRBV6-7 is classed as an ORF, of uncertain function. CDR3 length: 15 amino acids. Germline trimming cut 4 bases from V and 3 bases from J; bases unmatched to any gene: 4. The CDR3 is CASSSRDRGTDTQYF. In DNA, the CDR3 is TGTGCCAGCAGTTCGCGGGACAGGGGTACAGATACGCAGTATTTT.

The chain couples TRBV2 to TRBJ2-5; tentatively, D is TRBD2 (5 bases). CDR1 is SNHLY, CDR2 FYNNEI, per germline. The CDR3 extends over 16 amino acids. V dropped 3 bases and J dropped 1 base, with 15 bases sitting between them. The CDR3, as DNA: TGTGCCAGCAGTGACTTTGGTCTACGGGGCCAAGAGACCCAGTACTTC. Protein: CASSDFGLRGQETQYF.

This clonotype was detected only once. The rearrangement joins TRBV10-2 to TRBJ2-3, with D uncertain. The CDR3 spans 16 residues. The V and J ends lost 6 bases and 1 base respectively, with 17 bases between them. The germline CDR1 and CDR2 sequences are WSHSY and SAAADI. Written as DNA, the CDR3 is TGCGCCAGCAGCTTTGGTAGTCTAAGAGGCACAGATACGCAGTATTTT. Its translation is CASSFGSLRGTDTQYF.

This chain connects TRBV20-1 to TRBJ2-3, with 12 bases fitting TRBD2. This CDR3 has 14 residues. Trimming cost V 5 bases and J 7 bases; bases outside gene matches: 7. Germline V gene lookup returns CDR1 DFQATT and CDR2 SNEGSKA (reference sequence). In DNA form, the CDR3 reads TGCAGTGCTCAGTCTAGCGGGGGGGCCTATACGCAGTATTTT. This gives the protein CSAQSSGGAYTQYF.

This clonotype turned up a few times. The chain joins TRBV20-1 to TRBJ2-5; the D gene is possibly TRBD2 (6 bases). The CDR3 covers 16 residues. The V end was cut by 0 bases, the J end by 1 base, with 15 bases between. CDR1 is DFQATT, CDR2 SNEGSKA, per germline (reference sequence). The chain's CDR3 is CSARDNKEGTQETQYF. CDR3 sequence (DNA): TGCAGTGCTAGAGACAATAAGGAGGGGACCCAAGAGACCCAGTACTTC.

This clonotype was seen more than once but under ten times. The chain carries TRBV19 and TRBJ1-1; D not resolved. Germline V gene lookup returns CDR1 LNHDA and CDR2 SQIVND (reference sequence). There are 14 residues in the CDR3. Between the trimmed V and J ends, which lost 1 base and 4 bases, there was a span of 10 bases. The CDR3 DNA reads TGTGCCAGTAGTATAGCGGCGGGAGCCACTGAAGCTTTCTTT. Its protein is CASSIAAGATEAFF.

This clonotype was observed at least ten times. This chain links TRBV4-3 with TRBJ1-4; a weak D match, TRBD1 (5 bases). V was pared by 1 base and J by 7 bases, with 16 bases between. Germline V lookup: CDR1 LGHNA, CDR2 YSLEER. The CDR3 is made up of 16 amino acids. The DNA of the CDR3 is TGCGCCAGCAGCCAAGTAGGTCGGGGACTTGGTGAAAAACTGTTTTTT. This sequence encodes CASSQVGRGLGEKLFF.

The chain recombines TRBV9 with TRBJ2-2; no definite D call. This CDR3 comprises 13 residues. Germline V gives CDR1 SGDLS, CDR2 YYNGEE. V was clipped by 3 bases and J by 7 bases, with 10 bases between them. This CDR3 reads CASSAHNNGELFF. The CDR3 DNA is TGTGCCAGCAGCGCCCACAATAACGGGGAGCTGTTTTTT.

The rearrangement joins TRBV20-1 to TRBJ2-7, with a tentative D call TRBD1 (6 bases). V gave up 3 bases and J gave up 1 base, with 10 bases separating them. Germline-derived CDR1 and CDR2 are DFQATT and SNEGSKA (reference sequence). CDR3 length: 13 amino acids. CDR3 DNA sequence: TGCAGTGCTAGCAGGGGTGGTTCCTACGAGCAGTACTTC. Translation: CSASRGGSYEQYF.

This chain joins TRBV24-1 and TRBJ2-1; TRBD2 matches at 12 bases. Per germline, CDR1 KGHDR and CDR2 SFDVKD. With 3 bases clipped from V and 8 bases from J, the junction kept 4 bases outside the gene matches. CDR3 length: 15 amino acids. CDR3 nucleotides: TGTGCCACCAGTGATACGACTAGCGGGGGTTATGAGCAGTTCTTC. It yields the protein CATSDTTSGGYEQFF.

The chain carries TRBV12-3 or TRBV12-4 and TRBJ2-5; TRBD2 might be the D (5 bases). CDR3 length: 12 residues. V was cut by 8 bases and J by 5 bases, with 12 bases left in between. Here the CDR3 reads CASRDGRETQYF. Written as DNA, the CDR3 is TGTGCCAGCCGGGATGGCCGGGAGACCCAGTACTTC.

In its sample, this clonotype was seen a few times. The chain combines TRBV7-9 with TRBJ1-2; 8 bases agree with TRBD1. J lost 5 bases, V lost 5 bases, and 7 bases had no gene match. This CDR3 has 14 amino acids. Looked up from germline, CDR1 is SEHNR and CDR2 is FQNEAQ (reference sequence). This CDR3 is CASSKERTGYGYTF. CDR3 sequence (DNA): TGTGCCAGCAGCAAAGAGCGGACAGGGTATGGCTACACCTTC.

This clonotype came up a few times. The gene calls are TRBV27 and TRBJ1-2; a possible D gene is TRBD1 (6 bases). The CDR3 has 15 residues. Trimming took 2 bases from V and 0 from J, leaving 10 bases between them. Germline CDR1 reads MNHEY; CDR2 reads SMNVEV (reference sequence). The CDR3 DNA is TGTGCCAGCAGTTTAAAGGGGGGGCCTAACTATGGCTACACCTTC. Protein: CASSLKGGPNYGYTF.

The J gene is TRBJ1-5, the V gene TRBV27; 7 bases align to TRBD1. CDR1 and CDR2 from the germline V gene are MNHEY and SMNVEV (reference sequence). V shed 1 base, J shed 4 bases, and the junction held 4 bases outside the gene matches. The CDR3 runs to 15 residues. The CDR3 DNA reads TGTGCCAGCAGTTTATTTGGACAGGCGAATCAGCCCCAGCATTTT. This encodes CASSLFGQANQPQHF.